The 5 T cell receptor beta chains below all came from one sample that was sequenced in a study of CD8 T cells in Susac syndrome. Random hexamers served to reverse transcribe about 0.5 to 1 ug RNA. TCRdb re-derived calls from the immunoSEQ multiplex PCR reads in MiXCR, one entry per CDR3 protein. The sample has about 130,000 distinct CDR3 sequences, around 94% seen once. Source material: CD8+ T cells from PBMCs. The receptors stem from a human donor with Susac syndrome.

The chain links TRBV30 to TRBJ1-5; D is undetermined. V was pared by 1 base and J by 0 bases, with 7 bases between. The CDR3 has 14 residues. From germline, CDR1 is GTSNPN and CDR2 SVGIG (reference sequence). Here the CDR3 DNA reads TGTGCCTGGAGTGAGTTGGTTAGCAATCAGCCCCAGCATTTT. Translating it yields CAWSELVSNQPQHF.

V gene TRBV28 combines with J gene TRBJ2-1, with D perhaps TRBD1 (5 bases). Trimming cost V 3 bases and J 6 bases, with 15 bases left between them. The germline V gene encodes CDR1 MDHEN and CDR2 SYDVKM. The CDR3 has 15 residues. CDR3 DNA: TGTGCCAGCAGTTTCGAAGGGGTTCTCTTCAATGAGCAGTTCTTC. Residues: CASSFEGVLFNEQFF.

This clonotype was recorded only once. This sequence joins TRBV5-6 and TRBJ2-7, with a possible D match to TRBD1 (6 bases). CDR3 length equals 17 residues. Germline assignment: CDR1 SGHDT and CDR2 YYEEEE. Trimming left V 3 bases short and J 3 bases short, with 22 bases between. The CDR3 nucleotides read TGTGCCAGCAGCTCACTGGGAAGTGAGGGGGTTGTCTACGAGCAGTACTTC. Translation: CASSSLGSEGVVYEQYF.

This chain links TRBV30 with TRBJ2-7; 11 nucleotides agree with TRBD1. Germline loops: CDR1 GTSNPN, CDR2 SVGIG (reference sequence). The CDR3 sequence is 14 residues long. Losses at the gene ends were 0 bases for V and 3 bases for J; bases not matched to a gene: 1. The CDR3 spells CAWSVGTGGYEQYF. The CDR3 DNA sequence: TGTGCCTGGAGTGTCGGGACAGGGGGCTACGAGCAGTACTTC.

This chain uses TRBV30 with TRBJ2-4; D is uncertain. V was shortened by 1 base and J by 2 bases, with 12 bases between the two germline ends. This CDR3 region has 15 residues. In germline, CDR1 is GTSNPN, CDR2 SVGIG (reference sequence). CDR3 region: CAWSGADGTKNIQYF. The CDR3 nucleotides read TGTGCCTGGAGTGGGGCTGACGGCACCAAAAACATTCAGTACTTC. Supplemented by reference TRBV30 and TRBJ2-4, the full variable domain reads SQTIHQWPATLVQPVGSPLSLECTVEGTSNPNLYWYRQAAGRGLQLLFYSVGIGQISSEVPQNLSASRPQDRQFILSSKKLLLSDSGFYLCAWSGADGTKNIQYFGAGTRLSVL.